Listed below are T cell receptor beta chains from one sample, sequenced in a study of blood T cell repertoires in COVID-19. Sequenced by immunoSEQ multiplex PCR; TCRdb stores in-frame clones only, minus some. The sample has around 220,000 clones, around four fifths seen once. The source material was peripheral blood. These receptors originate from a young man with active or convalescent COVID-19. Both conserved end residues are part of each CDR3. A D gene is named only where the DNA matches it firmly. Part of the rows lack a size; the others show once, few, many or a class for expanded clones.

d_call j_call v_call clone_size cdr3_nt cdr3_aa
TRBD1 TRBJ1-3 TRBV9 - TGTGCCAGCTCCCCAGACAGGGCGTCTGGAAACACCATATATTTT CASSPDRASGNTIYF
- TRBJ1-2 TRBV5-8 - TGTGCCAGCAGCTTGGTCGGAGTACTCATGGCCTACACCTTC CASSLVGVLMAYTF
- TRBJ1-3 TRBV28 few TGTGCCAGCAGTTTACTGCCAGGGACTGGAAACACCATATATTTT CASSLLPGTGNTIYF
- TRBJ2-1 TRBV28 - TGTGCCAGCAGTTTATTTAGTACTTTAAACAATGAGCAGTTCTTC CASSLFSTLNNEQFF
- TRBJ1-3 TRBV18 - TGTGCCAGCTCACCAAATGAGGGTTTTTTCTCTGGAAACACCATATATTTT CASSPNEGFFSGNTIYF
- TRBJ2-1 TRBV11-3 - TGTGCCAGCAGCCCGTCTCCTACGCCTTCCGATGAGCAGTTCTTC CASSPSPTPSDEQFF
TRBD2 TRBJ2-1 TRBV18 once TGTGCCAGCTCACCAGAAATCAGCGGGGTGTCCAATGAGCAGTTCTTC CASSPEISGVSNEQFF
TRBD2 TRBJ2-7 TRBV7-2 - TGTGCCAGCAGCTTACAGGCGGGAGAATTAAACGAGCAGTACTTC CASSLQAGELNEQYF
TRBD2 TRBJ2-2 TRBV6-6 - TGTGCCAGCAGCGGGACTAGCGGGGGGGGAACCGGGGAGCTGTTTTTT CASSGTSGGGTGELFF
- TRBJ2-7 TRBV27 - TGTGCCAGCAGTTTATCGGGGTTCTCTAGGCGGCGGGACGTACCCTACGAGCAGTACTTC CASSLSGFSRRRDVPYEQYF
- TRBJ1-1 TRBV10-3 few TGTGCCATCAGTGAGCGCGGGAACACTGAAGCTTTCTTT CAISERGNTEAFF
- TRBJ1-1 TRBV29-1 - TGCAGCGCTAATTCCCCAGGGGAGAACACTGAAGCTTTCTTT CSANSPGENTEAFF
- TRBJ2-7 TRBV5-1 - TGCGCCAGCAGCCCCCGGGACTTATCCTACGAGCAGTACTTC CASSPRDLSYEQYF
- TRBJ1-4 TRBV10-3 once TGTGCCATCAGTCCTGACAGTGACCCAGGGGAAAAACTGTTTTTT CAISPDSDPGEKLFF
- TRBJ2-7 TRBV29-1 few TGCAGCGTAACCGGGACATACTACGAGCAGTACTTC CSVTGTYYEQYF
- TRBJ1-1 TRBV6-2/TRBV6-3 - TGTGCCAGCAGTCTTCTCAGGGGTCTACCACCCATGAACACTGAAGCTTTCTTT CASSLLRGLPPMNTEAFF
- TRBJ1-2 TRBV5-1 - TGCGCCAGCAGCGACAACAGGGTCGGCTACACCTTC CASSDNRVGYTF